These 21 T cell receptor beta chains were sequenced from one sample in a study of PD-L1 blockade in urothelial cancer. Time point of the sample: pretreatment peripheral blood. The assay was immunoSEQ multiplex PCR, and TCRdb's table has in-frame clones only and misses some. The sample includes about 81,000 clones, around four fifths seen only once; the top ten take about 6.2%. The material was PBMCs, obtained around atezolizumab (anti-PD-L1) treatment. The source is a middle-aged man with urothelial cancer.

CDR3 nucleotide sequence: TGTGCCAGCAGCCGCAGGGCCGGGGGCACTGAAGCTTTCTTT. Translation: CASSRRAGGTEAFF. The rearrangement links TRBV5-4 to TRBJ1-1; D perhaps matches TRBD1 (5 bases). Trimming pared 4 bases from V and 4 bases from J, leaving 14 bases between. This CDR3 region has 14 residues. Germline V gives CDR1 SGHNT, CDR2 YYREEE (reference sequence).

This rearrangement joins TRBV28 to TRBJ2-7, with TRBD1 matching over 9 bases. Germline V gene lookup returns CDR1 MDHEN and CDR2 SYDVKM. CDR3 size: 14 residues. The ends lost 6 bases at V and 5 bases at J; junction bases unmatched: 8. In nucleotides, the CDR3 is TGTGCCAGCAGGGCCGGGACAGGGATCCACGAGCAGTACTTC. Translated, it gives CASRAGTGIHEQYF.

This chain connects TRBV28 to TRBJ2-2; 8 bases fit TRBD2. The V and J ends lost 3 bases and 4 bases, in that order; junction bases with no gene match: 1. The CDR3 totals 14 residues. Germline V gene lookup returns CDR1 MDHEN and CDR2 SYDVKM. CDR3 protein: CASSFGGGTGELFF. CDR3 DNA sequence: TGTGCCAGCAGTTTCGGGGGGGGCACCGGGGAGCTGTTTTTT.

This clone has just a few counts. The chain employs TRBV28 and TRBJ2-2; 11 bases agree with TRBD2. The CDR3 totals 16 residues. Germline CDR1 MDHEN, CDR2 SYDVKM. The junction had 2 bases not matched to a gene; V was cut back by 3 bases and J by 2 bases. This CDR3 reads CASSLGLAVNTGELFF. CDR3 nucleotides: TGTGCCAGCAGTTTGGGACTAGCGGTAAACACCGGGGAGCTGTTTTTT.

The J gene is TRBJ1-2, the V gene TRBV29-1; D possibly corresponds to TRBD1 (5 bases). Trimming took off 0 bases at V and 8 bases at J, with 16 bases between the two ends. Germline V gene data show CDR1 as SQVTM and CDR2 as ANQGSEA. The CDR3 spans 14 residues. The DNA of the CDR3 is TGCAGCGTTGAAGATCTCCAGGGTGGATGCGGCTACACCTTC. As protein: CSVEDLQGGCGYTF.

Concerning this clone: An end of the junction differs from the germline gene, which may be a read error. This chain links TRBV7-9 with TRBJ2-1; D ambiguous. The CDR3 runs to 11 residues. Germline CDR1 is SEHNR and CDR2 is FQNEAQ (reference sequence). The CDR3 DNA reads as TGTGCCAGCAGCGCGGAGCGTTTCCCAATCTTC. This gives the protein CASSAERFPIF.

This sequence joins TRBV27 and TRBJ2-5, with 9 bases aligning to TRBD1. The CDR3 loop spans 15 amino acids. The V gene end was trimmed by 4 bases and the J gene end by 7 bases; junction bases not matched to a gene: 10. The germline V gene encodes CDR1 MNHEY and CDR2 SMNVEV (reference sequence). Written as DNA, the CDR3 is TGTGCCAGCAGTTACAGGGGGCTCGACGGGGTGACCCAGTACTTC. Its translation is CASSYRGLDGVTQYF.

The chain recombines TRBV28 with TRBJ2-7; 11 bases map to TRBD2. The CDR3 contains 18 residues. After removal of 1 base from V and 3 bases from J, the junction contained 11 bases not matched to a gene. The germline V gene has CDR1 MDHEN and CDR2 SYDVKM. CDR3 DNA sequence: TGTGCCAGCAGTTTATTAATTAGCGGGAGGGAAGATTACTACGAGCAGTACTTC. Translating gives CASSLLISGREDYYEQYF. Using reference TRBV28 and TRBJ2-7 for the parts outside the CDR3, the full variable domain is DVKVTQSSRYLVKRTGEKVFLECVQDMDHENMFWYRQDPGLGLRLIYFSYDVKMKEKGDIPEGYSVSREKKERFSLILESASTNQTSMYLCASSLLISGREDYYEQYFGPGTRLTVT.

The chain's CDR3 is CASSLFVWGQGGGSNQPQHF. CDR3 nucleotides: TGTGCCAGCAGTTTATTCGTTTGGGGACAGGGGGGCGGAAGCAATCAGCCCCAGCATTTT. The rearrangement links TRBV28 to TRBJ1-5, with 11 bases that match TRBD1. V lost 1 base, J lost 1 base, and 12 bases stayed unmatched. Germline V lookup: CDR1 MDHEN, CDR2 SYDVKM. The CDR3 has 20 amino acids. Full variable domain (rest looked up from reference TRBV28 and TRBJ1-5): DVKVTQSSRYLVKRTGEKVFLECVQDMDHENMFWYRQDPGLGLRLIYFSYDVKMKEKGDIPEGYSVSREKKERFSLILESASTNQTSMYLCASSLFVWGQGGGSNQPQHFGDGTRLSIL.

The genes are TRBV28 and TRBJ1-3; TRBD1 agrees at 7 bases. With V trimmed by 8 bases and J by 0 bases, 7 bases remained unmatched. The CDR3 has 15 amino acids. CDR1 and CDR2 (germline): MDHEN, SYDVKM. CDR3 nucleotide sequence: TGTGCCAGCCTATCGACAGGGAGCTCTGGAAACACCATATATTTT. Translating it yields CASLSTGSSGNTIYF.

This clone was seen more than once but under ten times. The chain has TRBV28 and TRBJ1-1; D perhaps matches TRBD1 (6 bases). The germline V and J ends were trimmed by 4 bases and 6 bases, with 15 bases remaining between them. The germline V gene has CDR1 MDHEN and CDR2 SYDVKM. The CDR3 has 14 amino acids. The CDR3 loop is CASSSSGVDPEAFF. In nucleotides, the CDR3 is TGTGCCAGCAGTTCCTCAGGGGTTGACCCTGAAGCTTTCTTT.

This clone occurred once. The rearrangement joins TRBV6-5 to TRBJ1-2, with D possibly matching TRBD1 (5 bases). The CDR3 runs to 15 residues. With 0 bases removed from V and 2 bases from J, the gap between germline ends came to 10 bases. From germline, CDR1 is MNHEY and CDR2 SVGAGI. The CDR3 spells CASSYSAGNNYGYTF. The CDR3 DNA follows: TGTGCCAGCAGTTACTCGGCAGGGAACAACTATGGCTACACCTTC.

This clone was seen once. DNA for the CDR3: TGTGCCAGCAGCACCCTCGACGGGGGCTCCTACGAGCAGTACTTC. Amino acids: CASSTLDGGSYEQYF. The rearrangement uses TRBV11-2 and TRBJ2-7; D might be TRBD2 (6 bases). Looked up from germline, CDR1 is SGHAT and CDR2 is FQNNGV. The CDR3 consists of 15 residues. Trimming stripped 5 bases from V and 0 bases from J, with 14 bases between.

This clone was found once. The chain uses TRBV5-1 and TRBJ1-5; TRBD1 agrees at 10 bases. Germline values: CDR1 SGHRS, CDR2 YFSETQ. The CDR3 loop spans 14 amino acids. The ends lost 5 bases at V and 7 bases at J; junction bases unmatched: 6. CDR3 region: CASSSGQGGQPQHF. In DNA, the CDR3 is TGCGCCAGCAGTTCAGGACAGGGGGGCCAGCCCCAGCATTTT. Full variable domain (missing parts from reference TRBV5-1 and TRBJ1-5): KAGVTQTPRYLIKTRGQQVTLSCSPISGHRSVSWYQQTPGQGLQFLFEYFSETQRNKGNFPGRFSGRQFSNSRSEMNVSTLELGDSALYLCASSSGQGGQPQHFGDGTRLSIL.

This clone was seen only a few times. CDR3 in amino acids: CASSNRQTTYGYTF. CDR3 sequence (DNA): TGTGCCAGCAGCAACCGACAGACCACCTATGGCTACACCTTC. J is TRBJ1-2 and V is TRBV28, with D possibly matching TRBD1 (5 bases). The CDR3 covers 14 residues. Trimming stripped 6 bases from V and 4 bases from J, with 15 bases between. Germline V gene sequence: CDR1 MDHEN, CDR2 SYDVKM.

The chain recombines TRBV6-1 with TRBJ2-3; D is unclear. Trimming cost V 6 bases and J 6 bases, with 16 bases left between them. CDR1 is MNHNS and CDR2 is SASEGT in the germline V gene. This CDR3 spans 14 amino acids. This chain's CDR3 is CASRPDPTSDTQYF. The CDR3 DNA reads as TGTGCCAGCAGGCCAGACCCGACTTCGGATACGCAGTATTTT.

The gene calls are TRBV28 and TRBJ1-1; D not certain. The germline CDR1 and CDR2 sequences are MDHEN and SYDVKM. The CDR3 runs to 12 residues. V was shortened by 7 bases and J by 5 bases, with 11 bases between the two germline ends. The CDR3 DNA reads TGTGCCAGCAAGAGGGTGAGGACTGAAGCTTTCTTT. Its translation is CASKRVRTEAFF. Together with reference TRBV28 and TRBJ1-1, the CDR3 gives the full variable domain: DVKVTQSSRYLVKRTGEKVFLECVQDMDHENMFWYRQDPGLGLRLIYFSYDVKMKEKGDIPEGYSVSREKKERFSLILESASTNQTSMYLCASKRVRTEAFFGQGTRLTVV.

The chain employs TRBV28 and TRBJ2-7, with a weak D call TRBD2 (6 bases). The CDR3 covers 13 residues. Germline V CDR1 and CDR2: MDHEN, SYDVKM. Trimming shortened V by 6 bases and J by 6 bases, and 15 bases separated the two germline ends. CDR3 sequence reads: CASRRGGRGEQYF. Written as DNA, the CDR3 is TGTGCCAGCAGGCGGGGTGGCCGGGGCGAGCAGTACTTC.

The chain recombines TRBV6-1 with TRBJ2-1, with a weak D call TRBD1 (5 bases). V lost 4 bases, J lost 7 bases, and 17 bases lay in between. This CDR3 has 15 residues. Looked up from germline, CDR1 is MNHNS and CDR2 is SASEGT. CDR3 nucleotide sequence: TGTGCCAGCAGTGCCCGAAGGGGTTTACGGAATGAGCAGTTCTTC. It translates to CASSARRGLRNEQFF.

The chain combines TRBV11-2 with TRBJ2-7; unclear D gene. The CDR3 totals 14 residues. The germline V and J ends were trimmed by 5 bases and 5 bases, with 16 bases remaining between them. CDR1 and CDR2 from the germline V gene are SGHAT and FQNNGV. The CDR3 here is CASSQAVVSHEQYF. The CDR3 nucleotides are TGTGCCAGCAGCCAGGCAGTTGTGTCCCACGAGCAGTACTTC.

V is TRBV9 and J is TRBJ2-1, with D tentatively TRBD2 (5 bases). The germline gives CDR1 SGDLS, CDR2 YYNGEE. The ends were cut back, 0 bases at V and 1 base at J, with 8 bases in the middle. This CDR3 comprises 15 residues. The DNA for the CDR3 is TGTGCCAGCAGCGTAGAGGGCGGGTCCTACAATGAGCAGTTCTTC. This gives the protein CASSVEGGSYNEQFF.